Shown below are 11 T cell receptor beta chains from a single sample sequenced in a study of cytomegalovirus exposure and HLA in healthy donors. PCR used 60 Vbeta primers and 13 Jbeta primers. Using immunoSEQ multiplex PCR, the repertoire was profiled, and TCRdb retains in-frame clones only, with some absent. The sample yields 180,000 or so clones, roughly 74% seen once. The sample consisted of PBMCs. These receptors originate from a female donor in good health and CMV-seronegative.

The rearrangement uses TRBV5-4 and TRBJ1-1; D may be TRBD1 (5 bases). Trimming shortened V by 3 bases and J by 3 bases, and 12 bases separated the two germline ends. In germline, CDR1 is SGHNT, CDR2 YYREEE (reference sequence). This CDR3 comprises 14 residues. The CDR3 region is CASSWGGADTEAFF. DNA for the CDR3: TGTGCCAGCAGCTGGGGAGGGGCTGACACTGAAGCTTTCTTT.

The rearrangement links TRBV7-8 to TRBJ1-3, with D perhaps TRBD1 (6 bases). CDR1 SGHVS and CDR2 FQNEAQ come from the germline V gene. Trimming took off 0 bases at V and 3 bases at J, with 9 bases between the two ends. The CDR3 spans 15 residues. As DNA, the CDR3 is TGTGCCAGCAGCTTAGCCAGGGGTAGTGGAAACACCATATATTTT. Its protein is CASSLARGSGNTIYF.

The chain links TRBV28 to TRBJ1-2, with 7 bases lining up with TRBD1. Unmatched junction bases numbered 5, after V lost 2 bases and J lost 2 bases. In germline, CDR1 is MDHEN, CDR2 SYDVKM. The CDR3 runs to 15 residues. CDR3 protein: CASSLRGQPNYGYTF. CDR3 bases: TGTGCCAGCAGTTTAAGGGGACAGCCGAACTATGGCTACACCTTC.

This rearrangement joins TRBV4-1 to TRBJ2-5, with D possibly TRBD1 on 6 matching bases. There are 15 residues in the CDR3. Germline V gene sequence: CDR1 MGHRA, CDR2 YSYEKL. V lost 0 bases and J 2 bases, leaving 10 bases between the germline ends. This CDR3 reads CASSQDGTSQETQYF. As DNA, the CDR3 is TGCGCCAGCAGCCAAGACGGGACATCGCAAGAGACCCAGTACTTC.

V gene TRBV19 combines with J gene TRBJ1-6; D uncertain. V dropped 6 bases and J dropped 6 bases, with 12 bases sitting between them. The CDR3 runs to 14 residues. Germline V gives CDR1 LNHDA, CDR2 SQIVND (reference sequence). The CDR3 sequence is CASRTTGSNSPLHF. CDR3 in DNA: TGTGCCAGTAGAACCACGGGATCTAATTCACCCCTCCACTTT. Full variable domain (outside the CDR3, taken from reference TRBV19 and TRBJ1-6): DGGITQSPKYLFRKEGQNVTLSCEQNLNHDAMYWYRQDPGQGLRLIYYSQIVNDFQKGDIAEGYSVSREKKESFPLTVTSAQKNPTAFYLCASRTTGSNSPLHFGNGTRLTVT.

This chain connects TRBV28 to TRBJ2-5; TRBD1 matches 12 bases. The trim removed 2 bases at V and 5 bases at J, leaving 9 bases unmatched. The CDR3 runs 17 residues. Looked up from germline, CDR1 is MDHEN and CDR2 is SYDVKM. CDR3 sequence reads: CASSLRRGTGGWETQYF. The CDR3 region has the DNA TGTGCCAGCAGTTTACGGCGGGGGACAGGGGGCTGGGAGACCCAGTACTTC.

The V gene is TRBV27, the J gene TRBJ2-2; 8 nucleotides match TRBD2. The CDR3 totals 14 residues. With 6 bases clipped from V and 2 bases from J, the junction kept 2 bases outside the gene matches. Per the germline V gene, CDR1 is MNHEY and CDR2 is SMNVEV (reference sequence). DNA for the CDR3: TGTGCCAGCAGAGCGGGGGTAAACACCGGGGAGCTGTTTTTT. Translating it yields CASRAGVNTGELFF.

The V call is TRBV30, the J call TRBJ2-5; TRBD2 aligns across 9 bases. The junction had 11 bases not matched to a gene; V was cut back by 5 bases and J by 4 bases. This CDR3 has 15 residues. CDR1 is GTSNPN, CDR2 SVGIG, per germline (reference sequence). The CDR3: CAWVAGGLLGETQYF. CDR3 bases: TGTGCCTGGGTCGCGGGAGGGTTATTGGGAGAGACCCAGTACTTC.

The rearrangement links TRBV18 to TRBJ2-1, with 9 bases matching TRBD2. In germline, CDR1 is KGHSH, CDR2 LQKENI. The CDR3 is made up of 16 amino acids. With 5 bases clipped from V and 2 bases from J, the junction kept 7 bases outside the gene matches. The CDR3 sequence is CASSRQAGGPYNEQFF. The CDR3 DNA reads as TGTGCCAGCTCAAGACAAGCGGGAGGCCCCTACAATGAGCAGTTCTTC.

The chain uses TRBV4-1 and TRBJ1-1, with D tentatively TRBD1 (5 bases). CDR1 and CDR2 (germline): MGHRA, YSYEKL. V gave up 0 bases and J gave up 1 base, with 15 bases separating them. The CDR3 runs 17 residues. In DNA form, the CDR3 reads TGCGCCAGCAGCCAAGAGCATGGCAGGGTTGGGAACACTGAAGCTTTCTTT. It is translated as CASSQEHGRVGNTEAFF.

The genes are TRBV7-2 and TRBJ2-1; 11 bases fit TRBD1. Germline values: CDR1 SGHTA, CDR2 FQGNSA. The V gene end was trimmed by 1 base and the J gene end by 6 bases; junction bases not matched to a gene: 5. The CDR3 consists of 16 residues. CDR3 sequence (DNA): TGTGCCAGCAGCTTAGTGGGGACAGGGGGAGGCAATGAGCAGTTCTTC. This sequence encodes CASSLVGTGGGNEQFF.